The 21 T cell receptor beta chains given below trace back to one sample, sequenced in a study of cytomegalovirus exposure and HLA in healthy donors. The PCR used 60 Vbeta and 13 Jbeta primers. The method was immunoSEQ multiplex PCR; TCRdb's version includes in-frame clones alone and lacks a portion of them. This sample has fewer than 120,000 clones, with around 78% found just once. Sequencing used PBMCs. These receptors all stem from a woman in her twenties or thirties in good health and CMV-seronegative.

The rearrangement links TRBV6-6 to TRBJ2-5; a weak D match, TRBD2 (6 bases). Germline V gene lookup returns CDR1 MNHNY and CDR2 SVGAGI (reference sequence). This CDR3 is built from 15 residues. V was clipped by 6 bases and J by 1 base, with 15 bases between them. In nucleotides, the CDR3 is TGTGCCAGCAGCCCTCGATCCGGGAGCCAAGAGACCCAGTACTTC. Amino acid sequence: CASSPRSGSQETQYF.

The chain recombines TRBV30 with TRBJ1-4; perhaps TRBD1 as D (6 bases). Germline V gives CDR1 GTSNPN, CDR2 SVGIG (reference sequence). Trimming took 4 bases from V and 5 from J, leaving 11 bases between them. The CDR3 length is 13 residues. The CDR3 sequence is CAWKGHRNEKLFF. The DNA of the CDR3 is TGTGCCTGGAAGGGACACCGCAATGAAAAACTGTTTTTT.

The chain recombines TRBV6-1 with TRBJ1-6, with 9 bases identical to TRBD1. CDR1 and CDR2 from the germline V gene are MNHNS and SASEGT. The ends lost 11 bases at V and 2 bases at J; junction bases unmatched: 7. There are 15 residues in the CDR3. CDR3 DNA sequence: TGTGCCTTAATGACAGGGGGAACCTATAATTCACCCCTCCACTTT. It is translated as CALMTGGTYNSPLHF.

This clone was counted a single time. The gene calls are TRBV27 and TRBJ2-1; 14 bases align to TRBD2. This CDR3 region has 13 residues. The V gene's germline CDR1 is MNHEY and CDR2 SMNVEV (reference sequence). Losses at the gene ends were 7 bases for V and 10 bases for J; bases not matched to a gene: 3. CDR3 DNA: TGTGCCAGCAATGGACTAGCGGGGGGCGAGCAGTTCTTC. Translating gives CASNGLAGGEQFF.

The chain couples TRBV7-9 to TRBJ2-3; D possibly corresponds to TRBD2 (5 bases). This CDR3 has 14 amino acids. Germline V gene data show CDR1 as SEHNR and CDR2 as FQNEAQ (reference sequence). Trimming left V 1 base short and J 5 bases short, with 10 bases between. This CDR3 is CASSLDGKGDTQYF. As DNA, the CDR3 is TGTGCCAGCAGCTTAGACGGGAAAGGAGATACGCAGTATTTT.

The J gene is TRBJ2-5, the V gene TRBV11-2; TRBD2 is a possible D gene (6 bases). The CDR3 length is 14 residues. Germline V lookup: CDR1 SGHAT, CDR2 FQNNGV. Trimming removed 5 bases from V and 7 bases from J, with 17 bases in between. CDR3 protein: CASSRFRGSGTQYF. The CDR3 nucleotides read TGTGCCAGCAGCAGATTTCGGGGGTCAGGGACCCAGTACTTC. The full variable domain, its missing parts supplied by reference TRBV11-2 and TRBJ2-5, is EAGVAQSPRYKIIEKRQSVAFWCNPISGHATLYWYQQILGQGPKLLIQFQNNGVVDDSQLPKDRFSAERLKGVDSTLKIQPAKLEDSAVYLCASSRFRGSGTQYFGPGTRLLVL.

The chain joins TRBV4-3 to TRBJ1-4; D may be TRBD1 (5 bases). This CDR3 comprises 18 residues. Trimming took off 1 base at V and 5 bases at J, with 20 bases between the two ends. Per the germline V gene, CDR1 is LGHNA and CDR2 is YSLEER. The DNA for the CDR3 is TGCGCCAGCAGCCAAGGTCAAGTAACGGGACTGTTAAATGAAAAACTGTTTTTT. It translates to CASSQGQVTGLLNEKLFF.

V is TRBV27 and J is TRBJ2-7; 10 nucleotides match TRBD1. After removal of 3 bases from V and 12 bases from J, the junction contained 5 bases not matched to a gene. CDR1 MNHEY and CDR2 SMNVEV come from the germline V gene (reference sequence). The CDR3 loop spans 12 amino acids. CDR3 region: CASSLPGTGVYF. CDR3 coding DNA: TGTGCCAGCAGTTTGCCCGGGACAGGGGTGTACTTC.

This clone was detected a few times. The rearrangement uses TRBV5-4 and TRBJ2-1; TRBD2 might be the D (6 bases). Germline CDR1 SGHNT, CDR2 YYREEE (reference sequence). The CDR3 is 13 residues long. V was trimmed by 3 bases and J by 6 bases, leaving 10 bases between them. CDR3 residues: CASSWVSGNEQFF. In nucleotides, the CDR3 is TGTGCCAGCAGCTGGGTTAGCGGCAATGAGCAGTTCTTC.

V is TRBV5-1 and J is TRBJ2-7; D unresolved. The germline V gene encodes CDR1 SGHRS and CDR2 YFSETQ. CDR3 length: 13 residues. Trimming took 2 bases from V and 0 from J, leaving 6 bases between them. DNA for the CDR3: TGCGCCAGCAGCTTCGACAACTCCTACGAGCAGTACTTC. The encoded protein is CASSFDNSYEQYF.

V and J are TRBV7-3 and TRBJ1-1, with D unclear. CDR3 length: 14 amino acids. Germline V gives CDR1 SGHTA, CDR2 FQGTGA. The V gene lost 5 bases and the J gene lost 1 base, with 11 bases spanning the gap. CDR3 in DNA: TGTGCCAGCAGCCCGACTACCTCGAACACTGAAGCTTTCTTT. Translated, it gives CASSPTTSNTEAFF.

The rearrangement joins TRBV12-1 to TRBJ2-7; TRBD1 was called by the table and not checked on the DNA. TRBV12-1 is listed as a pseudogene. The CDR3 is made up of 16 amino acids. CDR3 in amino acids: CASSSVKKGHMDEQYF. The CDR3 DNA follows: TGTGCCAGCAGCTCTGTTAAAAAGGGACATATGGACGAGCAGTACTTC.

V gene TRBV7-2 combines with J gene TRBJ2-2; D gene unclear. This CDR3 is 16 amino acids long. With 1 base removed from V and 0 bases from J, the gap between germline ends came to 9 bases. CDR1 is SGHTA and CDR2 is FQGNSA in the germline V gene. The CDR3 spells CASSLGAVPNTGELFF. As DNA, the CDR3 is TGTGCCAGCAGCTTAGGGGCAGTACCGAACACCGGGGAGCTGTTTTTT.

About this clone: In the same sample, other DNA sequences code for this CDR3. The rearrangement uses TRBV5-1 and TRBJ2-7; no clear D gene. This CDR3 spans 13 amino acids. V was pared by 0 bases and J by 1 base, with 5 bases between. Looked up from germline, CDR1 is SGHRS and CDR2 is YFSETQ. The CDR3 protein is CASSLARSYEQYF. The CDR3 bases are TGCGCCAGCAGCTTGGCCAGGTCCTACGAGCAGTACTTC.

The rearrangement uses TRBV30 and TRBJ1-1; 7 nucleotides align to TRBD1. There are 13 residues in the CDR3. Germline V gene lookup returns CDR1 GTSNPN and CDR2 SVGIG (reference sequence). The V gene end was trimmed by 3 bases and the J gene end by 4 bases; junction bases not matched to a gene: 5. The CDR3 loop reads CAWRRQGSTEAFF. CDR3 coding DNA: TGTGCCTGGAGGCGACAGGGAAGCACTGAAGCTTTCTTT.

The CDR3 region has the DNA TGTGCCAGTAGTATGCAGTCTGGAGGGGAGCAGTTCTTC. This encodes CASSMQSGGEQFF. The chain links TRBV19 to TRBJ2-1; D might be TRBD2 (6 bases). Trimming removed 3 bases at V and 10 bases at J, with 13 bases between. The length of the CDR3 is 13 residues. Germline V CDR1 and CDR2: LNHDA, SQIVND (reference sequence).

The rearrangement uses TRBV5-1 and TRBJ2-4, with a tentative D call TRBD2 (5 bases). Trimming left V 10 bases short and J 5 bases short, with 16 bases between. Germline lookup yields CDR1 SGHRS and CDR2 YFSETQ. CDR3 length: 13 residues. This chain's CDR3 is CAPGVLGQNIQYF. In DNA form, the CDR3 reads TGCGCCCCCGGGGTGTTAGGGCAAAACATTCAGTACTTC.

This clone occurred a few times. This rearrangement joins TRBV30 to TRBJ1-2; possible D gene TRBD1, 5 bases. CDR3 length: 14 residues. V gave up 2 bases and J gave up 2 bases, with 12 bases separating them. Germline V gives CDR1 GTSNPN, CDR2 SVGIG (reference sequence). The CDR3 is CAWSTGGSNYGYTF. CDR3 sequence (DNA): TGTGCCTGGAGTACGGGGGGTTCCAACTATGGCTACACCTTC.

This clone has only a few counts. The chain employs TRBV6-5 and TRBJ1-2; 7 bases line up with TRBD1. The CDR3 length is 14 residues. V was pared by 5 bases and J by 7 bases, with 10 bases of the junction left unmatched. The germline gives CDR1 MNHEY, CDR2 SVGAGI. CDR3: CASSEQGLRGGYTF. The CDR3 nucleotides read TGTGCCAGCAGTGAACAGGGGCTTCGGGGTGGCTACACCTTC.

The chain uses TRBV15 and TRBJ2-1; D perhaps matches TRBD1 (5 bases). Between the trimmed V and J ends, which lost 1 base and 5 bases, there was a span of 12 bases. CDR3 size: 15 residues. Per the germline V gene, CDR1 is LNHNV and CDR2 is YYDKDF (reference sequence). The CDR3 loop reads CATSRVQGWNNEQFF. CDR3 DNA: TGTGCCACCAGCAGAGTGCAGGGTTGGAACAATGAGCAGTTCTTC.

This clone showed up just once. The chain has TRBV5-4 and TRBJ1-2; no reliable D call. CDR1 is SGHNT and CDR2 is YYREEE in the germline V gene (reference sequence). V lost 2 bases to trimming and J lost 0 bases, with 8 bases between them. The CDR3 is made up of 14 amino acids. The CDR3 sequence: CASSLGAANYGYTF. The CDR3, as DNA: TGTGCCAGCAGCTTAGGAGCAGCTAACTATGGCTACACCTTC.